This T cell receptor (beta chain) stems from a study of T-cell memory formation after mild COVID-19. It was 5'RACE with constant-segment primers that produced the TCR alpha and TCR beta cDNA libraries, which carried sample barcodes and UMIs. A single record per CDR3 protein comes from TCRdb applying MiXCR to the 5' RACE reads. The sample consists of fewer than 500,000 distinct CDR3 sequences, 25% of them appearing once. A word on this clonotype: Its antigen is unknown.

Overall study results and limits: Clones that shrank (day 15 to 85) were balanced CD4/CD8, whereas later expanders leaned CD4+.

The CDR3 runs to 14 residues. Germline loops: CDR1 MNHNS, CDR2 SASEGT. The V gene lost 6 bases and the J gene lost 3 bases, with 15 bases spanning the gap. The chain couples TRBV6-1 to TRBJ2-7, with TRBD2 as a possible D gene (7 bases). The material sequenced was PBMCs or a T cell subset sorted from them (not recorded which). This receptor was identified in an adult woman who had mild COVID-19 (a few samples of this study predate the infection). Cell type and time point are not known. For the CDR3, the DNA is TGTGCCAGCAGGGGAGGGACAAGCCACTACGAGCAGTACTTC. Protein: CASRGGTSHYEQYF.